The T cell receptor (beta chain) described here comes from a study of spatial heterogeneity in lung cancer. Study at large: Raw reads showed each unique TCR and UMI combination turning up more than ten times on average.

The time point here: sample taken at primary tumor resection. The donor group consisted of around 77 patients who had untreated, early-stage non-small cell lung cancer. Whole RNA from tumor, nontumor lung or frozen PBMC was sequenced unsorted. Trimming removed 3 bases from V and 7 bases from J, with 16 bases in between. This CDR3 has 14 amino acids. CDR1 is MGHRA, CDR2 YSYEKL, per germline. This clonotype has at least ten counts. The antigen is undetermined. The library was designed around alpha chains, so this beta chain is a stray read whose abundance carries little weight. MiXCR, run by TCRdb on the 5' RACE reads, gives a single entry per CDR3 protein. Counted here are about 11,000 distinct CDR3 sequences, around 5.2% occurring once; the ten biggest clones make up around an eighth. Notes on the study in general: Expanded alpha and beta TCR counts within tumors tracked tumor mutation counts. Tracking of ubiquitous and regional nonsynonymous mutations by counts of ubiquitous and regional expanded TCRs, respectively, was seen.

The sample in question was lung tumor tissue, obtained at surgery. V and J are TRBV4-1 and TRBJ2-7, with D possibly TRBD1 on 6 matching bases. The receptor was derived from a male donor with early-stage non-small cell lung cancer. The chain's CDR3 is CASSQLFSGEEQYF. CDR3 nucleotide sequence: TGCGCCAGCAGCCAGCTCTTTTCAGGGGAAGAGCAGTACTTC.